These 2 T cell receptor beta chains came from one sample sequenced in a study of blood T cells in healthy people across ages. For the second PCR, which ran for about 7 to 11 cycles, a sample-barcoded 5' primer and a J-beta primer mix were used. Each CDR3 protein is one row after TCRdb ran MiXCR on the 5' RACE reads. The sample lists 600,000 to 900,000 distinct CDR3 sequences, around 25% occurring once. These same records also appear under a second study, on T cells of mothers and their children.

The specimen was blood. All receptors derive from a boy aged 10-17 years in good health.

As concerns this clonotype: Relative to the germline gene, one junction end is altered; a read error may explain this. This sequence joins TRBV6-1 and TRBJ2-3; D is ambiguous. The CDR3 loop spans 14 amino acids. Germline loops: CDR1 MNHNS, CDR2 SASEGT. The CDR3 loop reads CASGERRDTDTQYF. CDR3 in DNA: TGTGCCAGCGGTGAAAGGAGAGACACAGATACGCAGTATTTT.

This clonotype was detected a few times. This rearrangement joins TRBV7-9 to TRBJ1-4, with 12 bases identical to TRBD1. Unmatched junction bases numbered 8, after V lost 5 bases and J lost 4 bases. This CDR3 has 17 residues. Germline lookup yields CDR1 SEHNR and CDR2 FQNEAQ (reference sequence). The CDR3 nucleotides read TGTGCCAGCAGCCGCGGGGACAGGGGGCCTCTTAATGAAAAACTGTTTTTT. It encodes CASSRGDRGPLNEKLFF.